These 12 T cell receptor beta chains came from one sample sequenced in a study of T-cell memory formation after mild COVID-19. Each CDR3 protein is one row after TCRdb ran MiXCR on the 5' RACE reads. The repertoire includes about 110,000 distinct CDR3 sequences, 15% to 20% of them detected once, and less than 6% sits in the top ten. The sequencing input was PBMCs or a T cell subset sorted from them (not recorded which). These receptors were obtained from a man between 18 and 29 years old who had mild COVID-19 (a few samples of this study predate the infection). Cell type and time point are not known.

The genes are TRBV18 and TRBJ2-7; D gene uncertain. Trimming cost V 3 bases and J 4 bases, with 7 bases left between them. This CDR3 contains 12 residues. Germline loops: CDR1 KGHSH, CDR2 LQKENI. The DNA of the CDR3 is TGTGCCAGCTCACCTGACACTTACGAGCAGTACGTC. It translates to CASSPDTYEQYV.

This clonotype has only a few counts. The CDR3 nucleotides read TGCGCCAGCTCAAGGGCCAGGGGGAGCACAGATACGCAGTATTTT. Amino acids: CASSRARGSTDTQYF. This chain connects TRBV5-1 to TRBJ2-3, with 7 bases identical to TRBD1. The germline gives CDR1 SGHRS, CDR2 YFSETQ. This CDR3 contains 15 residues. V was pared by 7 bases and J by 0 bases, with 8 bases of the junction left unmatched.

In its sample, this clonotype was seen a few times. The rearrangement uses TRBV7-2 and TRBJ2-7; D is tentatively TRBD1 or TRBD2 (5 bases each). V lost 2 bases and J lost 8, with 16 bases in between. CDR1 and CDR2 (germline): SGHTA, FQGNSA. The CDR3 sequence is 14 residues long. CDR3 protein: CASSLTGWGTQQYV. CDR3 bases: TGTGCCAGCAGCTTAACAGGTTGGGGGACCCAGCAGTACGTC.

The chain employs TRBV10-3 and TRBJ1-5; the D gene is possibly TRBD1 (5 bases). V was pared by 4 bases and J by 5 bases, with 12 bases between. The CDR3 contains 14 residues. The V gene's germline CDR1 is ENHRY and CDR2 SYGVKD. This chain's CDR3 is CAISGGPRDQPQHF. CDR3 DNA sequence: TGTGCCATCAGTGGGGGCCCCAGAGATCAGCCCCAGCATTTT.

This clonotype was seen a few times. The chain employs TRBV11-1 and TRBJ2-1; unclear D gene. V gave up 2 bases and J gave up 10 bases, with 12 bases separating them. Germline-derived CDR1 and CDR2 are SGHAT and FQDESV (reference sequence). The CDR3 runs to 13 residues. The chain's CDR3 is CASSLSPGGEQFF. The CDR3 bases are TGTGCCAGCAGCTTATCCCCCGGTGGGGAGCAGTTCTTC.

This clonotype was observed a handful of times. The V call is TRBV28, the J call TRBJ1-2; D uncertain. Germline-derived CDR1 and CDR2 are MDHEN and SYDVKM. V was trimmed by 7 bases and J by 0 bases, leaving 9 bases between them. This CDR3 comprises 13 residues. The CDR3 spells CASTEPANYGYTF. CDR3 bases: TGTGCCAGCACCGAACCCGCTAACTATGGCTACACCTTC.

V and J are TRBV11-2 and TRBJ1-6; D is perhaps TRBD1 (6 bases). V dropped 4 bases and J dropped 10 bases, with 17 bases sitting between them. The germline CDR1 and CDR2 sequences are SGHAT and FQNNGV. CDR3 length equals 15 residues. The CDR3 nucleotides read TGTGCCAGCAGCTCCCTCGGACAGCGCCAATCACCCCTCCACTTT. This codes for CASSSLGQRQSPLHF. The whole variable domain, filled in from reference TRBV11-2 and TRBJ1-6, reads EAGVAQSPRYKIIEKRQSVAFWCNPISGHATLYWYQQILGQGPKLLIQFQNNGVVDDSQLPKDRFSAERLKGVDSTLKIQPAKLEDSAVYLCASSSLGQRQSPLHFGNGTRLTVT.

V usage is TRBV7-6 and J usage is TRBJ2-5; 13 bases align to TRBD2. The V and J ends lost 5 bases and 1 base, in that order; junction bases with no gene match: 4. This CDR3 contains 16 residues. Germline-derived CDR1 and CDR2 are SGHVS and FNYEAQ. The CDR3 loop reads CASSPRTSGSQETQYF. In DNA form, the CDR3 reads TGTGCCAGCAGCCCTCGGACTAGCGGGAGCCAAGAGACCCAGTACTTC.

This clonotype was detected a few times. This chain uses TRBV4-3 with TRBJ2-7; possibly TRBD1 or TRBD2 for D (6 bases each). CDR1 and CDR2 from the germline V gene are LGHNA and YSLEER. This CDR3 is built from 13 residues. Trimming pared 2 bases from V and 5 bases from J, leaving 10 bases between. The CDR3 region has the DNA TGCGCCAGCAGCCAAAGGGGGAGGAACGAGCAGTACTTC. Its translation: CASSQRGRNEQYF.

There are a few counts of this clonotype. The chain joins TRBV12-3 or TRBV12-4 to TRBJ1-6; D possibly corresponds to TRBD1 (6 bases). The CDR3 consists of 14 residues. V was pared by 3 bases and J by 7 bases, with 10 bases between. CDR3 sequence (DNA): TGTGCCAGCAGTTTCGGACAGCAAAATTCACCCCTCCACTTT. It encodes CASSFGQQNSPLHF.

This clonotype was picked up a small number of times. The chain has TRBV27 and TRBJ2-2; D possibly corresponds to TRBD2 (7 bases). V was shortened by 9 bases and J by 2 bases, with 16 bases between the two germline ends. The V gene's germline CDR1 is MNHEY and CDR2 SMNVEV (reference sequence). The CDR3 runs to 15 residues. The CDR3 loop is CASRVGGLNTGELFF. The CDR3 bases are TGTGCCAGTCGGGTCGGGGGGCTTAACACCGGGGAGCTGTTTTTT.

A few counts support this clonotype. The rearrangement uses TRBV4-2 and TRBJ2-4; possibly TRBD2 for D (5 bases). Germline lookup yields CDR1 LGHNA and CDR2 YNFKEQ. The ends were cut back, 0 bases at V and 10 bases at J, with 19 bases in the middle. The CDR3 length is 16 residues. The DNA for the CDR3 is TGTGCCAGCAGCCAAGATCAGCTAGCCCCCAAACGGATTCAGTACTTC. This encodes CASSQDQLAPKRIQYF.